This T cell receptor (beta chain) originates from a study of human T cells and chemical hapten exposure. The CDR3 runs to 14 residues. TCRdb called the RACE reads again in MiXCR, with one record for every CDR3 protein. The sample lists some 93,000 distinct CDR3 sequences; just under 9% were seen once. There are a few counts of this clonotype. Regarding time point: healthy volunteer bleed at 2 weeks. From whole blood left unfractionated, total RNA was extracted. The V call is TRBV21-1, the J call TRBJ2-1; the table's D call, TRBD1, has no DNA check behind it. TRBV21-1 is classified as a pseudogene. The origin of this receptor is a female donor in good health. Some clones in this sample may be carry-over from other donors' samples. The sample consisted of whole blood. The CDR3 DNA is TGTGCCAGCAGCAACCGGGCAGACGATAGTGAGCAGTTCTTC. The encoded protein is CASSNRADDSEQFF.